These 31 T cell receptor beta chains were sequenced from one sample in a study of Graves' ophthalmopathy and Graves' hyperthyroidism. From RNA, the CDR3 regions of TCR beta chains were amplified and sequenced. HTBI primers served in a first-round RT-PCR, which a second-round multiplex PCR followed. TCRdb reprocessed the multiplex PCR reads via MiXCR and lists one record per CDR3 protein. Of 660,000 or so distinct CDR3 sequences listed, approximately 39% were seen once; the top ten hold over 2.5%. Sequenced: peripheral blood. These receptor sequences come from an adult man with Graves' ophthalmopathy.

This clonotype came up many times. The CDR3 reads CASSLRAKGTNEKLFF. CDR3 bases: TGTGCCAGCAGCTTAAGAGCAAAGGGAACTAATGAAAAACTGTTTTTT. V and J are TRBV7-6 and TRBJ1-4; D is uncertain. V lost 2 bases, J lost 1 base, and 11 bases lay in between. The germline V gene has CDR1 SGHVS and CDR2 FNYEAQ. The CDR3 runs 16 residues.

The V and J genes are TRBV18 and TRBJ2-5, with 7 bases identical to TRBD2. The ends lost 1 base at V and 4 bases at J; junction bases unmatched: 6. Germline V lookup: CDR1 KGHSH, CDR2 LQKENI. The CDR3 is 15 residues long. The CDR3 DNA reads as TGTGCCAGCTCACCACTGGGAACTAGCGCAGAGACCCAGTACTTC. Residues: CASSPLGTSAETQYF.

This clonotype was detected ten times or more. The germline gene is not matched at one end of the junction; a read error may be the cause. The genes are TRBV7-8 and TRBJ1-2; D call uncertain. Per the germline V gene, CDR1 is SGHVS and CDR2 is FQNEAQ. The CDR3 spans 14 residues. CDR3 nucleotides: TGCGCCAGCAGCTTGGAAGGTTCTAACTATGGCTACACCTTC. This sequence encodes CASSLEGSNYGYTF. Full variable domain (rest looked up from reference TRBV7-8 and TRBJ1-2): GAGVSQSPRYKVAKRGQDVALRCDPISGHVSLFWYQQALGQGPEFLTYFQNEAQLDKSGLPSDRFFAERPEGSVSTLKIQRTQQEDSAVYLCASSLEGSNYGYTFGSGTRLTVV.

This clonotype was seen at least ten times. This sequence joins TRBV19 and TRBJ1-4; D is ambiguous. Trimming left V 5 bases short and J 6 bases short, with 19 bases between. The CDR3 has 16 residues. In germline, CDR1 is LNHDA, CDR2 SQIVND (reference sequence). CDR3 residues: CASSSLNPVVDEKLFF. The CDR3 nucleotides read TGTGCCAGTAGTTCCCTGAACCCGGTGGTTGATGAAAAACTGTTTTTT.

As to this clonotype: A read error may explain this, as a much larger clone is one base away. This chain links TRBV5-1 with TRBJ2-7; TRBD2 agrees at 10 bases. The CDR3 loop spans 15 amino acids. The germline V gene encodes CDR1 SGHRS and CDR2 YFSETQ. CDR3 sequence reads: CTSSKAGGSSYEQYF. The CDR3 DNA is TGCACCAGCAGCAAAGCGGGGGGGAGCTCCTACGAGCAGTACTTC. Using reference TRBV5-1 and TRBJ2-7 for the parts outside the CDR3, the full variable domain is KAGVTQTPRYLIKTRGQQVTLSCSPISGHRSVSWYQQTPGQGLQFLFEYFSETQRNKGNFPGRFSGRQFSNSRSEMNVSTLELGDSALYLCTSSKAGGSSYEQYFGPGTRLTVT.

Many counts were recorded for this clonotype. As DNA, the CDR3 is TGTGCCAGCAGCATACTTCAGGGAGGCAGCTCACCCCTCCACTTT. As protein: CASSILQGGSSPLHF. This rearrangement joins TRBV7-2 to TRBJ1-6; D is possibly TRBD1 (5 bases). The CDR3 is made up of 15 amino acids. Germline-derived CDR1 and CDR2 are SGHTA and FQGNSA. V lost 5 bases and J lost 10, with 18 bases in between. Based on the CDR3 plus reference TRBV7-2 and TRBJ1-6, the full variable domain is GAGVSQSPSNKVTEKGKDVELRCDPISGHTALYWYRQSLGQGLEFLIYFQGNSAPDKSGLPSDRFSAERTGGSVSTLTIQRTQQEDSAVYLCASSILQGGSSPLHFGNGTRLTVT.

This chain uses TRBV6-5 with TRBJ2-5, with 9 positions matching TRBD2. The CDR3 totals 12 residues. CDR1 MNHEY and CDR2 SVGAGI come from the germline V gene. V was pared by 8 bases and J by 5 bases, with 3 bases of the junction left unmatched. The CDR3 here is CASESGGETQYF. The CDR3 DNA sequence: TGTGCCAGCGAGAGCGGGGGGGAGACCCAGTACTTC.

In regard to this clonotype: One base away lies a much larger clone, so this may be a sequencing read error. The V call is TRBV20-1, the J call TRBJ1-1, with D unclear. CDR1 is DFQATT, CDR2 SNEGSKA, per germline (reference sequence). The CDR3 covers 14 residues. Between the trimmed V and J ends, which lost 3 bases and 2 bases, there was a span of 13 bases. CDR3 region: CSASVGRANTEAFF. CDR3 in DNA: TGCAGTGCTAGCGTCGGACGAGCAAACACTGAAGCTTTCTTT.

The chain couples TRBV19 to TRBJ1-2; D is possibly TRBD1 (6 bases). Germline values: CDR1 LNHDA, CDR2 SQIVND (reference sequence). CDR3 length: 16 residues. V shed 6 bases and J shed 2 bases, with 19 bases lying between them. Written as DNA, the CDR3 is TGTGCCAGTAGCAGACAGGACCAGGGCCGCAACTATGGCTACACCTTC. The encoded protein is CASSRQDQGRNYGYTF.

The chain recombines TRBV7-2 with TRBJ1-1, with 11 bases that match TRBD1. Germline values: CDR1 SGHTA, CDR2 FQGNSA. This CDR3 is 15 amino acids long. V was pared by 8 bases and J by 1 base, with 6 bases of the junction left unmatched. CDR3 protein: CASGGQGAPNTEAFF. CDR3 sequence (DNA): TGTGCCAGCGGCGGACAGGGGGCCCCGAACACTGAAGCTTTCTTT.

This clonotype was recorded many times. This chain joins TRBV11-3 and TRBJ2-7, with 8 bases lining up with TRBD1. Unmatched junction bases numbered 2, after V lost 1 base and J lost 0 bases. There are 15 residues in the CDR3. Germline assignment: CDR1 SGHNT and CDR2 YENEEA. The CDR3 DNA is TGTGCCAGCAGCTTAGTGGGACAGGTCTCCTACGAGCAGTACTTC. As protein: CASSLVGQVSYEQYF.

As for this clonotype: This may come from a read error, since a much larger clone is one base off. This chain uses TRBV7-2 with TRBJ2-7; unclear D gene. Deletions cut 9 bases from V and 7 bases from J, with 10 bases between. This CDR3 is built from 10 residues. The V gene's germline CDR1 is SGHTA and CDR2 FQGNSA. CDR3 DNA: TGTGCCAGGCTGACCGGGGAGCAGTACTTC. Its protein is CARLTGEQYF.

This clonotype appeared once. V usage is TRBV7-9 and J usage is TRBJ1-5, with 7 positions matching TRBD2. The DNA end lines up better with TRBJ2-3; the J call may be wrong. The CDR3 covers 14 residues. Germline loops: CDR1 SEHNR, CDR2 FQNEAQ (reference sequence). The CDR3 coding sequence is TGTGCCAGCAGCTTAGGACTAGCAGTCGATACGCAGTATTTT. Translated, it gives CASSLGLAVDTQYF.

Note on this clonotype: A junction boundary mismatches the germline segment, possibly from a read error. CDR3 in amino acids: CSVEATGRTGELYF. CDR3 DNA sequence: TGCAGCGTTGAAGCAACAGGGAGGACCGGGGAGCTGTACTTC. The rearrangement links TRBV29-1 to TRBJ2-7; D may match TRBD1 or TRBD2 (6 bases each). Germline V lookup: CDR1 SQVTM, CDR2 ANQGSEA. The CDR3 runs to 14 residues.

This clonotype has at least ten counts. The V call is TRBV14, the J call TRBJ1-2; unclear D gene. V lost 2 bases and J 5 bases, leaving 6 bases between the germline ends. There are 12 residues in the CDR3. Germline V lookup: CDR1 SGHDN, CDR2 FVKESK. As DNA, the CDR3 is TGTGCCAGCAGCCAATCGGGATATGGCTACACCTTC. Encoded protein: CASSQSGYGYTF.

This chain joins TRBV20-1 and TRBJ2-5; TRBD2 agrees at 8 bases. Unmatched junction bases numbered 10, after V lost 6 bases and J lost 4 bases. Germline V CDR1 and CDR2: DFQATT, SNEGSKA (reference sequence). The CDR3 extends over 14 amino acids. CDR3 nucleotide sequence: TGCAGTGCCAGCTCAGCAACTAGCGGAGAGACCCAGTACTTC. Residues: CSASSATSGETQYF.

The V gene is TRBV10-2, the J gene TRBJ1-1, with 9 bases that match TRBD1. The CDR3 consists of 14 residues. From germline, CDR1 is WSHSY and CDR2 SAAADI. J lost 1 base, V lost 4 bases, and 1 base had no gene match. The CDR3 DNA sequence: TGCGCCAGCAGTGGGACAGGGGAGAACACTGAAGCTTTCTTT. Translated: CASSGTGENTEAFF.

On this clonotype itself: Just one base apart from a much larger clone, this may be a read error. The chain recombines TRBV20-1 with TRBJ2-5, with TRBD1 matching over 9 bases. Looked up from germline, CDR1 is DFQATT and CDR2 is SNEGSKA (reference sequence). The CDR3 loop spans 13 amino acids. The DNA of the CDR3 is TGCAGTGCCAAGGACAGGGGTCAAGGGACCCAGTACTTC. Its translation: CSAKDRGQGTQYF.

As concerns this clonotype: With a much larger clone just one base away, this may be a read error. The V call is TRBV10-3, the J call TRBJ2-7; possible D gene TRBD2, 6 bases. The V end was cut by 10 bases, the J end by 4 bases, with 20 bases between. The germline CDR1 and CDR2 sequences are ENHRY and SYGVKD. This CDR3 is 14 amino acids long. The CDR3 nucleotides are TGTGCCAGCAGGACCCCGCGGGAAGGGTACGAGCAGTACTTC. Translation: CASRTPREGYEQYF.

This clonotype was picked up many times. The V gene is TRBV20-1, the J gene TRBJ1-1, with 8 bases matching TRBD1. The trim removed 5 bases at V and 5 bases at J, leaving 7 bases unmatched. This CDR3 spans 13 amino acids. Germline V gene data show CDR1 as DFQATT and CDR2 as SNEGSKA (reference sequence). CDR3 nucleotide sequence: TGCAGTGCTCCGGGCAGGGGGCGTACTGAAGCTTTCTTT. Translated: CSAPGRGRTEAFF.

The chain couples TRBV7-2 to TRBJ2-5; 11 bases agree with TRBD2. CDR3 length equals 14 residues. Germline CDR1 is SGHTA and CDR2 is FQGNSA. After removal of 6 bases from V and 4 bases from J, the junction contained 4 bases not matched to a gene. The CDR3 here is CASRTSGRGETQYF. The CDR3 bases are TGTGCCAGCAGAACTAGCGGGAGAGGAGAGACCCAGTACTTC.

V gene TRBV12-3 or TRBV12-4 combines with J gene TRBJ1-5, with D unclear. V dropped 3 bases and J dropped 15 bases, with 21 bases sitting between them. The CDR3 runs 14 residues. DNA for the CDR3: TGTGCCAGCAGTTTGGTGATGGAGGTCTCCTCGTTGCATTTT. As protein: CASSLVMEVSSLHF.

The chain carries TRBV27 and TRBJ2-5, with 11 bases fitting TRBD1. V was pared by 2 bases and J by 7 bases, with 6 bases of the junction left unmatched. The CDR3 is made up of 15 amino acids. Germline CDR1 reads MNHEY; CDR2 reads SMNVEV (reference sequence). The CDR3, as DNA: TGTGCCAGCAGTTTAACGGGACAGGGGGAGGTGACCCAGTACTTC. Protein: CASSLTGQGEVTQYF.

The chain recombines TRBV25-1 with TRBJ2-7; D perhaps matches TRBD2 (10 bases). CDR1 and CDR2 from the germline V gene are MGHDK and SYGVNS. V was shortened by 9 bases and J by 6 bases, with 21 bases between the two germline ends. The CDR3 covers 14 residues. CDR3 residues: CARAGGTGSSEQYF. In DNA, the CDR3 is TGTGCCAGAGCGGGGGGGACAGGGAGCTCCGAGCAGTACTTC.

This clonotype has just a few counts. The chain joins TRBV4-3 to TRBJ1-1; D uncertain. The V gene lost 0 bases and the J gene lost 1 base, with 9 bases spanning the gap. The CDR3 has 15 amino acids. Germline V lookup: CDR1 LGHNA, CDR2 YSLEER. This chain's CDR3 is CASSQDGFPNTEAFF. CDR3 DNA: TGCGCCAGCAGCCAAGATGGTTTTCCGAACACTGAAGCTTTCTTT.

In its sample, this clonotype was seen many times. The genes are TRBV12-3 or TRBV12-4 and TRBJ1-1; D remains unclear. V gave up 6 bases and J gave up 7 bases, with 18 bases separating them. This CDR3 spans 14 amino acids. CDR3 bases: TGTGCCAGCAGCGTCGGGCCGCCTTTAGGTGAAGCTTTCTTT. Translated: CASSVGPPLGEAFF.

In DNA form, the CDR3 reads TGTGCCAGCAGCAACCCCGGGACAGCCTACGAGCAGTACTTC. Protein product: CASSNPGTAYEQYF. The genes are TRBV7-2 and TRBJ2-7, with 7 bases lining up with TRBD1. The junction had 6 bases not matched to a gene; V was cut back by 5 bases and J by 2 bases. The CDR3 loop spans 14 amino acids. Germline-derived CDR1 and CDR2 are SGHTA and FQGNSA.

This rearrangement joins TRBV9 to TRBJ2-7; 10 bases map to TRBD1. This CDR3 comprises 15 residues. Germline V CDR1 and CDR2: SGDLS, YYNGEE. V dropped 3 bases and J dropped 0; count of bases not matched to a gene: 3. CDR3 in amino acids: CASSGGQGHSYEQYF. The DNA for the CDR3 is TGTGCCAGCAGCGGGGGACAGGGGCACTCCTACGAGCAGTACTTC.

J is TRBJ1-5 and V is TRBV10-3; the match to TRBD1 covers 7 bases. The V gene's germline CDR1 is ENHRY and CDR2 SYGVKD. The J segment lost 0 bases and the V segment lost 10 bases, leaving 9 bases of the junction unmatched. CDR3 length equals 15 residues. CDR3 in amino acids: CATNDRDISNQPQHF. CDR3 DNA sequence: TGTGCCACCAACGACAGGGACATTAGCAATCAGCCCCAGCATTTT.

This chain joins TRBV5-5 and TRBJ1-3; perhaps TRBD1 as D (5 bases). CDR1 and CDR2 (germline): SGHKS, YYEKEE (reference sequence). V gave up 3 bases and J gave up 6 bases, with 13 bases separating them. This CDR3 spans 14 amino acids. The CDR3 sequence: CASSSGPVSNTIYF. In DNA, the CDR3 is TGTGCCAGCAGCTCGGGACCTGTCTCAAACACCATATATTTT.

This chain links TRBV14 with TRBJ1-5; 9 positions agree with TRBD1. This CDR3 has 17 amino acids. Germline lookup yields CDR1 SGHDN and CDR2 FVKESK. The V and J ends lost 8 bases and 1 base, in that order; junction bases with no gene match: 12. The CDR3 loop is CASSRTGGANSNQPQHF. DNA of the CDR3: TGTGCCAGCTCCCGAACAGGGGGCGCAAACAGCAATCAGCCCCAGCATTTT.